Each of the 21 T cell receptor beta chains below was sequenced from the same sample in a study of CD8 T cells in ankylosing spondylitis. MiXCR, run by TCRdb on the 5' RACE reads, gives a single entry per CDR3 protein. The sample has hundreds of thousands of distinct CDR3 sequences, 10% to 15% seen once. Regarding the study as a whole: For ankylosing spondylitis blood, a TCR beta motif of about 8 highly homologous variants appeared characteristic.

No antigen has been assigned to these receptors. Material: blood, either unsorted or a sorted T cell fraction (not recorded which). These receptors came from a male donor with ankylosing spondylitis.

This clonotype has just a few counts. The chain joins TRBV11-2 to TRBJ1-2, with D uncertain. The V and J ends lost 3 bases and 0 bases respectively, with 8 bases between them. The CDR3 totals 14 residues. Germline V gene lookup returns CDR1 SGHAT and CDR2 FQNNGV. The CDR3 DNA is TGTGCCAGCAGCTTCGGACCAGCTAACTATGGCTACACCTTC. It codes for CASSFGPANYGYTF.

The CDR3 nucleotides are TGTGCCAGCAGCTCGCCGACTAGCGGGAGGGTCAATGAGCAGTTCTTC. This codes for CASSSPTSGRVNEQFF. The rearrangement uses TRBV3-1 and TRBJ2-1; 14 positions match TRBD2. Per germline, CDR1 LGHDT and CDR2 YNNKEL (reference sequence). The V and J ends lost 5 bases and 6 bases, in that order; junction bases with no gene match: 6. The CDR3 is made up of 16 amino acids.

The sample holds a few counts of this clonotype. This chain joins TRBV12-3 or TRBV12-4 and TRBJ2-3, with D unresolved. This CDR3 has 15 residues. With 6 bases removed from V and 2 bases from J, the gap between germline ends came to 15 bases. In nucleotides, the CDR3 is TGTGCCAGCAGCCTTTCTTGGGGATTCACAGATACGCAGTATTTT. This encodes CASSLSWGFTDTQYF.

In its sample, this clonotype was seen many times. The chain uses TRBV29-1 and TRBJ2-1, with D perhaps TRBD2 (5 bases). The germline V gene encodes CDR1 SQVTM and CDR2 ANQGSEA. Trimming removed 0 bases at V and 0 bases at J, with 12 bases between. The CDR3 totals 16 residues. CDR3 region: CSVEDPERTSYNEQFF. The CDR3 region has the DNA TGCAGCGTTGAAGATCCAGAGCGGACCTCCTACAATGAGCAGTTCTTC.

The V gene is TRBV7-9, the J gene TRBJ1-2, with 7 bases identical to TRBD1. CDR3 length equals 14 residues. The J segment lost 2 bases and the V segment lost 5 bases, leaving 5 bases of the junction unmatched. Germline V gene data show CDR1 as SEHNR and CDR2 as FQNEAQ (reference sequence). The DNA for the CDR3 is TGTGCCAGCAGCCCTGGGACAGACAACTATGGCTACACCTTC. This sequence encodes CASSPGTDNYGYTF.

The chain links TRBV7-8 to TRBJ1-6; 8 bases fit TRBD1. V shed 3 bases, J shed 9 bases, and the junction held 7 bases outside the gene matches. The germline V gene encodes CDR1 SGHVS and CDR2 FQNEAQ. The CDR3 sequence is 15 residues long. The CDR3 loop is CASSFGTGDSSPLHF. CDR3 nucleotide sequence: TGTGCCAGCAGCTTCGGGACAGGCGACAGTTCACCCCTCCACTTT.

This chain uses TRBV19 with TRBJ1-2; no clear D. Germline CDR1 is LNHDA and CDR2 is SQIVND (reference sequence). Trimming removed 7 bases at V and 4 bases at J, with 10 bases between. The CDR3 is made up of 12 amino acids. The chain's CDR3 is CASTRNGYGYTF. The CDR3 nucleotides are TGTGCCAGTACCCGGAATGGCTATGGCTACACCTTC.

CDR3 DNA sequence: TGCAGTGCGACAAGACTAGCGGGAGCCCTAGAGACCCAGTACTTC. It translates to CSATRLAGALETQYF. V is TRBV20-1 and J is TRBJ2-5; 12 nucleotides match TRBD2. CDR1 is DFQATT and CDR2 is SNEGSKA in the germline V gene (reference sequence). The CDR3 spans 15 residues. Losses at the gene ends were 6 bases for V and 4 bases for J; bases not matched to a gene: 9.

At least ten counts were recorded for this clonotype. The genes are TRBV5-1 and TRBJ2-1; maybe TRBD2 (6 bases). The CDR3 covers 14 residues. The germline CDR1 and CDR2 sequences are SGHRS and YFSETQ. Trimming pared 1 base from V and 4 bases from J, leaving 9 bases between. This chain's CDR3 is CASSLPGAYNEQFF. The CDR3 DNA follows: TGCGCCAGCAGCTTGCCGGGAGCATACAATGAGCAGTTCTTC. Together with reference TRBV5-1 and TRBJ2-1, the CDR3 gives the full variable domain: KAGVTQTPRYLIKTRGQQVTLSCSPISGHRSVSWYQQTPGQGLQFLFEYFSETQRNKGNFPGRFSGRQFSNSRSEMNVSTLELGDSALYLCASSLPGAYNEQFFGPGTRLTVL.

This clonotype occurred a few times. The chain couples TRBV18 to TRBJ2-2; TRBD1 matches 8 bases. In germline, CDR1 is KGHSH, CDR2 LQKENI. This CDR3 is built from 16 residues. Unmatched junction bases numbered 10, after V lost 2 bases and J lost 8 bases. Here the CDR3 reads CASSPGGQVTAGELFF. The CDR3 nucleotides are TGTGCCAGCTCACCAGGGGGACAGGTGACCGCGGGGGAGCTGTTTTTT. The full variable domain, completed using reference TRBV18 and TRBJ2-2, is NAGVMQNPRHLVRRRGQEARLRCSPMKGHSHVYWYRQLPEEGLKFMVYLQKENIIDESGMPKERFSAEFPKEGPSILRIQQVVRGDSAAYFCASSPGGQVTAGELFFGEGSRLTVL.

This clonotype has only a few counts. The J gene is TRBJ2-1, the V gene TRBV11-2; 7 positions agree with TRBD2. This CDR3 comprises 15 residues. Germline V gene sequence: CDR1 SGHAT, CDR2 FQNNGV. The trim removed 6 bases at V and 0 bases at J, leaving 5 bases unmatched. As DNA, the CDR3 is TGTGCCAGCAGTTTGAGCGGGAACTCCTACAATGAGCAGTTCTTC. Translation: CASSLSGNSYNEQFF.

The V and J genes are TRBV15 and TRBJ1-5, with no clear D. CDR3 size: 12 residues. Trimming shortened V by 3 bases and J by 4 bases, and 4 bases separated the two germline ends. Germline CDR1 LNHNV, CDR2 YYDKDF (reference sequence). CDR3 DNA: TGTGCCACCAGCAGGGCGAATCAGCCCCAGCATTTT. It specifies CATSRANQPQHF.

This clonotype has only a few counts. The chain joins TRBV4-1 to TRBJ1-1; possibly TRBD1 for D (6 bases). Trimming left V 4 bases short and J 10 bases short, with 22 bases between. Germline V CDR1 and CDR2: MGHRA, YSYEKL. This CDR3 spans 15 amino acids. The CDR3 sequence: CASSPLRDTDSGAFF. The CDR3 coding sequence is TGCGCCAGCAGCCCCCTTCGGGACACCGATTCGGGAGCTTTCTTT.

In this sample, this clonotype turned up a few times. The chain uses TRBV20-1 and TRBJ2-3; D ambiguous. V was trimmed by 0 bases and J by 2 bases, leaving 12 bases between them. There are 15 residues in the CDR3. The germline gives CDR1 DFQATT, CDR2 SNEGSKA (reference sequence). CDR3 sequence reads: CSARDQETYTDTQYF. Here the CDR3 DNA reads TGCAGTGCTAGAGATCAGGAGACCTACACAGATACGCAGTATTTT.

This clonotype showed up many times. The chain recombines TRBV5-1 with TRBJ1-1, with D hard to call. V was cut by 6 bases and J by 1 base, with 13 bases left in between. The germline CDR1 and CDR2 sequences are SGHRS and YFSETQ. The CDR3 covers 14 residues. The chain's CDR3 is CASTPAPENTEAFF. The CDR3 region has the DNA TGCGCCAGCACCCCTGCCCCGGAGAACACTGAAGCTTTCTTT. Based on the CDR3 plus reference TRBV5-1 and TRBJ1-1, the full variable domain is KAGVTQTPRYLIKTRGQQVTLSCSPISGHRSVSWYQQTPGQGLQFLFEYFSETQRNKGNFPGRFSGRQFSNSRSEMNVSTLELGDSALYLCASTPAPENTEAFFGQGTRLTVV.

This clonotype was counted a few times. V is TRBV20-1 and J is TRBJ2-3; perhaps TRBD2 as D (5 bases). Trimming removed 4 bases at V and 2 bases at J, with 10 bases between. In germline, CDR1 is DFQATT, CDR2 SNEGSKA (reference sequence). CDR3 length equals 13 residues. The CDR3 is CSATDLATDTQYF. The CDR3 coding sequence is TGCAGTGCTACTGACCTAGCCACAGATACGCAGTATTTT.

This clonotype was counted many times. The CDR3 is CASSLGAGENIQYF. The CDR3 coding sequence is TGTGCCAGCAGCTTAGGGGCAGGGGAAAACATTCAGTACTTC. The chain joins TRBV7-9 to TRBJ2-4, with a tentative D call TRBD1 (6 bases). V dropped 1 base and J dropped 5 bases, with 9 bases sitting between them. The CDR3 consists of 14 residues. CDR1 and CDR2 (germline): SEHNR, FQNEAQ (reference sequence). Combining the CDR3 with reference TRBV7-9 and TRBJ2-4 gives the whole variable domain DTGVSQNPRHKITKRGQNVTFRCDPISEHNRLYWYRQTLGQGPEFLTYFQNEAQLEKSRLLSDRFSAERPKGSFSTLEIQRTEQGDSAMYLCASSLGAGENIQYFGAGTRLSVL.

This clonotype has at least ten counts. The chain has TRBV27 and TRBJ2-3, with 8 bases identical to TRBD2. CDR3 length: 16 residues. CDR1 and CDR2 from the germline V gene are MNHEY and SMNVEV (reference sequence). V lost 4 bases and J lost 4; bases outside the gene matches: 10. The CDR3 DNA is TGTGCCAGCAGTTCCCCCGGGACTAGTTTCGCAGATACGCAGTATTTT. Protein: CASSSPGTSFADTQYF.

This clonotype was recorded at least ten times. This sequence joins TRBV5-1 and TRBJ2-6, with TRBD2 as a possible D gene (6 bases). V gave up 0 bases and J gave up 3 bases, with 10 bases separating them. Germline loops: CDR1 SGHRS, CDR2 YFSETQ. CDR3 length equals 16 residues. The CDR3 is CASSLVEGIGANVLTF. The DNA for the CDR3 is TGCGCCAGCAGCTTGGTGGAGGGGATTGGGGCCAACGTCCTGACTTTC.

This clonotype was seen only a few times. The chain carries TRBV20-1 and TRBJ2-3; 7 bases fit TRBD2. The V and J ends lost 3 bases and 0 bases, in that order; junction bases with no gene match: 6. Germline loops: CDR1 DFQATT, CDR2 SNEGSKA (reference sequence). The CDR3 has 15 amino acids. This CDR3 is CSASQLSGSTDTQYF. CDR3 coding DNA: TGCAGTGCTAGTCAACTTAGCGGGAGCACAGATACGCAGTATTTT.

A few counts support this clonotype. The chain couples TRBV18 to TRBJ2-5; the D gene is possibly TRBD1 (6 bases). The CDR3 is made up of 14 amino acids. The ends were cut back, 4 bases at V and 1 base at J, with 10 bases in the middle. Per the germline V gene, CDR1 is KGHSH and CDR2 is LQKENI. CDR3 sequence reads: CASSQATGQETQYF. The CDR3 DNA is TGTGCCAGCTCACAAGCGACAGGCCAAGAGACCCAGTACTTC.